This section outlines one T cell receptor beta chain sequence together with its context. The antigen is not known. Treatment described: roughly nine-day PBMC culture with coronavirus spike peptide pools or control peptides (ViraFEST assay). These data belong to a study of vaccination and CD4 T cells after COVID-19. Points from the study as a whole: Counts of SARS-CoV-2-reactive clonotypes had a median that went from approximately 21 to 38, a nonsignificant change.

With the Oncomine TCR Beta short-read assay, DNA from cultured CD4+ T cells was sequenced. One entry per CDR3 protein results from TCRdb running MiXCR on the PCR reads. Among fewer than 10,000 distinct CDR3 sequences listed, roughly three fifths were seen once. Trimming left V 5 bases short and J 5 bases short, with 6 bases between. The CDR3 sequence is 10 residues long. Germline CDR1 and CDR2: DFQATT and SNEGSKA (reference sequence). The sequence came from a human donor who had recovered from COVID-19. What was sequenced was CD4+ T cells from blood, cultured in vitro. The V gene is TRBV20-1, the J gene TRBJ2-5; D remains ambiguous. The CDR3 DNA is TGCAGTGCTGGGAAGGAGACCCAGTACTTC. This translates into CSAGKETQYF.